These 2 T cell receptor beta chains originate from one sample sequenced in a study of blood T cell repertoires in COVID-19. Profiling relied on immunoSEQ multiplex PCR, and the TCRdb table lists in-frame clones only, not all of them. In the table there are approximately 49,000 clones, approximately 81% of which are singletons. The sample comprised peripheral blood. All receptors come from a woman aged 80 or over with COVID-19, enrolled during active disease.

The chain couples TRBV27 to TRBJ2-3; possible D gene TRBD2, 7 bases. The length of the CDR3 is 13 residues. CDR1 is MNHEY, CDR2 SMNVEV, per germline (reference sequence). Deletions cut 6 bases from V and 4 bases from J, with 11 bases between. The CDR3 DNA sequence: TGTGCCAGCAGAAGGGGGGGTTCAGATACGCAGTATTTT. Protein: CASRRGGSDTQYF.

The chain couples TRBV5-1 to TRBJ2-7; 7 positions agree with TRBD1. Germline V lookup: CDR1 SGHRS, CDR2 YFSETQ. CDR3 length: 12 residues. Trimming took 4 bases from V and 2 from J; bases not matched to a gene: 0. The CDR3 is CASSGTAYEQYF. In nucleotides, the CDR3 is TGCGCCAGCAGCGGGACAGCCTACGAGCAGTACTTC.